A single sample gave rise to the 20 T cell receptor beta chains below, sequenced in a study of blood T cells in healthy people across ages. A second PCR, run for 7 to 11 cycles, used a sample-barcoded 5' primer plus a J-beta primer mix. In TCRdb, the 5' RACE reads were re-called with MiXCR into one record per CDR3 protein. The sample shows hundreds of thousands of distinct CDR3 sequences, 32% of them seen only once. Material: blood. Receptors were obtained from a woman of 80 years or more in good health.

This clonotype was recorded many times. The chain couples TRBV20-1 to TRBJ1-1; D is ambiguous. Germline CDR1 reads DFQATT; CDR2 reads SNEGSKA (reference sequence). The CDR3 has 14 residues. V gave up 8 bases and J gave up 1 base, with 17 bases separating them. CDR3 residues: CSNLRGFWNTEAFF. In DNA form, the CDR3 reads TGCAGTAACTTGAGAGGGTTTTGGAACACTGAAGCTTTCTTT.

This clonotype was counted ten times or more. J is TRBJ2-7 and V is TRBV15, with 8 positions matching TRBD1. V trimming: 4 bases; J trimming: 4 bases; junction bases outside the gene matches: 6. Germline V CDR1 and CDR2: LNHNV, YYDKDF (reference sequence). The CDR3 consists of 14 residues. The CDR3 region has the DNA TGTGCCACCAGCATAGACAGGGGACCATACGAGCAGTACTTC. This translates into CATSIDRGPYEQYF.

The genes are TRBV27 and TRBJ1-5, with 9 bases identical to TRBD1. In germline, CDR1 is MNHEY, CDR2 SMNVEV (reference sequence). V was pared by 5 bases and J by 4 bases, with 6 bases of the junction left unmatched. CDR3 length: 15 residues. The CDR3 spells CASSPAGQGNQPQHF. The CDR3 region has the DNA TGTGCCAGCAGTCCCGCGGGACAGGGTAATCAGCCCCAGCATTTT.

This clonotype was picked up a small number of times. The chain carries TRBV7-2 and TRBJ1-2, with D perhaps TRBD1 (5 bases). There are 14 residues in the CDR3. The germline CDR1 and CDR2 sequences are SGHTA and FQGNSA. Trimming shortened V by 2 bases and J by 8 bases, and 15 bases separated the two germline ends. The CDR3 sequence is CASSLKRQGPGYTF. The CDR3 DNA reads TGTGCCAGCAGCTTAAAAAGGCAGGGACCGGGCTACACCTTC.

The table lists this clonotype with a few counts. The V call is TRBV20-1, the J call TRBJ2-5; the match to TRBD1 covers 7 bases. Germline-derived CDR1 and CDR2 are DFQATT and SNEGSKA (reference sequence). Germline trimming cut 0 bases from V and 3 bases from J; bases unmatched to any gene: 7. The CDR3 extends over 15 amino acids. The CDR3: CSAREVGQPEETQYF. The CDR3 DNA reads TGCAGTGCTAGAGAAGTGGGACAGCCCGAAGAGACCCAGTACTTC.

This clonotype was counted many times. The chain recombines TRBV2 with TRBJ2-1; D may be TRBD1 (5 bases). Germline CDR1 reads SNHLY; CDR2 reads FYNNEI. Trimming left V 0 bases short and J 9 bases short, with 12 bases between. This CDR3 spans 14 amino acids. Here the CDR3 reads CASSEARRGGEQFF. For the CDR3, the DNA is TGTGCCAGCAGTGAAGCGCGTAGGGGTGGTGAGCAGTTCTTC.

The chain joins TRBV5-1 to TRBJ2-4; perhaps TRBD1 as D (6 bases). Per germline, CDR1 SGHRS and CDR2 YFSETQ. The CDR3 extends over 13 amino acids. Trimming took off 4 bases at V and 4 bases at J, with 9 bases between the two ends. CDR3 DNA: TGCGCCAGCAGCCGGACAGAGAAAAACATTCAGTACTTC. The encoded protein is CASSRTEKNIQYF.

This clonotype was detected ten times or more. This sequence joins TRBV27 and TRBJ1-2, with unresolved D. CDR1 and CDR2 from the germline V gene are MNHEY and SMNVEV (reference sequence). The V and J ends lost 6 bases and 8 bases respectively, with 16 bases between them. The CDR3 totals 13 residues. CDR3 loop: CASSLTESYGYTF. The DNA of the CDR3 is TGTGCCAGCAGCTTGACCGAAAGCTACGGCTACACCTTC.

About this clonotype itself: A much larger clone is a single base away; this may be a read error. The chain has TRBV20-1 and TRBJ1-1, with 7 bases aligning to TRBD1. The germline CDR1 and CDR2 sequences are DFQATT and SNEGSKA (reference sequence). V shed 0 bases, J shed 3 bases, and the junction held 1 base outside the gene matches. This CDR3 is built from 13 residues. The CDR3 DNA reads TGCAGTGCTAGAGACACAGGGGACACTGAAGCTTTCTTT. Translation: CSARDTGDTEAFF.

As concerns this clonotype: A junction end diverges from the germline sequence, so it may reflect a read error. This chain's CDR3 is CASSDRGPTDTRYF. CDR3 nucleotides: TGTGCCAGCAGTGACAGGGGACCCACAGATACGCGGTATTTT. The chain employs TRBV6-2 or TRBV6-3 and TRBJ2-3; the match to TRBD1 covers 8 bases. CDR1 and CDR2 (germline): MNHEY, SVGEGT. This CDR3 comprises 14 residues.

This chain connects TRBV7-2 to TRBJ2-4, with TRBD1 matching 7 bases. V dropped 1 base and J dropped 0; count of bases not matched to a gene: 9. CDR3 length equals 18 residues. The germline V gene encodes CDR1 SGHTA and CDR2 FQGNSA. For the CDR3, the DNA is TGTGCCAGCAGCTTAGGGGACAGATCCTTACTAGCCAAAAACATTCAGTACTTC. It translates to CASSLGDRSLLAKNIQYF.

The chain uses TRBV20-1 and TRBJ2-7, with D unresolved. Between the trimmed V and J ends, which lost 3 bases and 1 base, there was a span of 4 bases. The CDR3 extends over 11 amino acids. Per the germline V gene, CDR1 is DFQATT and CDR2 is SNEGSKA (reference sequence). Here the CDR3 reads CSARKSYEQYF. The DNA of the CDR3 is TGCAGTGCTAGGAAGTCCTACGAGCAGTACTTC.

In this sample, this clonotype turned up a few times. V and J are TRBV16 and TRBJ2-7, with 12 bases lining up with TRBD1. The DNA end is a closer match to TRBJ2-5, so the J assignment may be wrong. Germline CDR1 reads KGHSY; CDR2 reads FQNENV. The CDR3 spans 17 residues. The DNA of the CDR3 is TGTGCCAGCAGACGGGACAGGGGGCACCTCCGGGGCGAGACCCAGTACTTC. Protein: CASRRDRGHLRGETQYF.

This clonotype was found a few times. V usage is TRBV12-3 or TRBV12-4 and J usage is TRBJ2-2; D not resolved. The CDR3 extends over 14 amino acids. The germline V and J ends were trimmed by 4 bases and 3 bases, with 9 bases remaining between them. The CDR3 protein is CASSSDRYTGELFF. For the CDR3, the DNA is TGTGCCAGCAGTTCCGACCGTTACACCGGGGAGCTGTTTTTT.

This chain's CDR3 is CASSSDRVTGELFF. CDR3 in DNA: TGTGCCAGCAGCTCTGACAGGGTCACCGGGGAGCTGTTTTTT. The V gene is TRBV11-2, the J gene TRBJ2-2, with TRBD1 matching 7 bases. Unmatched junction bases numbered 3, after V lost 4 bases and J lost 4 bases. CDR3 size: 14 residues. Germline V CDR1 and CDR2: SGHAT, FQNNGV.

For this clonotype: A clone one base away is much larger, so this may be a read error. V is TRBV20-1 and J is TRBJ2-7, with D hard to call. Germline V gene data show CDR1 as DFQATT and CDR2 as SNEGSKA (reference sequence). Trimming stripped 0 bases from V and 7 bases from J, with 10 bases between. The CDR3 runs 12 residues. The CDR3 bases are TGCAGTGCTAGAGAGTCGGGTGATGAGCAGTACTTC. It encodes CSARESGDEQYF.

The table lists this clonotype with many counts. This chain connects TRBV7-2 to TRBJ2-4; the D gene could be TRBD1 or TRBD2 (7 bases each). This CDR3 has 13 residues. V was pared by 1 base and J by 13 bases, with 14 bases between. Germline values: CDR1 SGHTA, CDR2 FQGNSA. The CDR3 is CASSLVRGGLQYF. The CDR3 DNA reads TGTGCCAGCAGCTTAGTCAGGGGGGGGTTACAGTACTTC. The full variable domain, completed using reference TRBV7-2 and TRBJ2-4, is GAGVSQSPSNKVTEKGKDVELRCDPISGHTALYWYRQSLGQGLEFLIYFQGNSAPDKSGLPSDRFSAERTGGSVSTLTIQRTQQEDSAVYLCASSLVRGGLQYFGAGTRLSVL.

The table lists this clonotype with a few counts. One base away lies a much larger clone, so this may be a sequencing read error. The chain recombines TRBV5-1 with TRBJ2-5; TRBD1 aligns across 8 bases. The assigned J gene may be wrong: the sequence end matches TRBJ2-7 better. The CDR3 runs to 16 residues. Germline V gene data show CDR1 as SGHRS and CDR2 as YFSETQ. The CDR3 sequence is CASSMTPGQGTHEQYF. CDR3 nucleotides: TGCGCCAGCAGCATGACCCCTGGACAGGGTACCCACGAGCAGTACTTC.

This chain uses TRBV20-1 with TRBJ2-3, with D maybe TRBD2 (6 bases). Per germline, CDR1 DFQATT and CDR2 SNEGSKA (reference sequence). The CDR3 spans 15 residues. Trimming left V 0 bases short and J 0 bases short, with 10 bases between. The CDR3 spells CSARDCGGSTDTQYF. The CDR3 nucleotides are TGCAGTGCTAGAGATTGTGGGGGGAGCACAGATACGCAGTATTTT.

This clonotype has only a few counts. A much larger clone lies a single base off, so this may be a read error. This chain uses TRBV6-2 or TRBV6-3 with TRBJ1-2; the D is unclear. The V gene's germline CDR1 is MNHEY and CDR2 SVGEGT. The CDR3 consists of 14 residues. V gave up 6 bases and J gave up 4 bases, with 15 bases separating them. The CDR3 DNA reads as TGTGCCAGCAGGGGCAGGTCTACGTTCTATGGCTACACCTTC. This gives the protein CASRGRSTFYGYTF.